This T cell receptor beta chain was obtained from a study of blood T cell repertoires in COVID-19. At the level of the study: The samples span acute and convalescent COVID-19 from the United States, Italy and Spain. T cells, B-cell-depleted T cells, or PBMCs provided the cDNA or gDNA that served as material.

Seattle enrolled patients during active infection and tracked them longitudinally. Profiling relied on immunoSEQ multiplex PCR, and the TCRdb table lists in-frame clones only, not all of them. Of about 500,000 clones listed, 70% to 90% are singletons. The germline V gene encodes CDR1 SNHLY and CDR2 FYNNEI. This CDR3 is built from 12 residues. V dropped 7 bases and J dropped 8 bases, with 11 bases sitting between them. The clonotype originates from a woman between 50 and 59 years old with COVID-19, enrolled during active disease. Sequencing used peripheral blood. The V gene is TRBV2, the J gene TRBJ1-4, with D perhaps TRBD1 (5 bases). The chain's CDR3 is CASTKGVEKLFF. In DNA form, the CDR3 reads TGTGCCAGCACTAAAGGGGTAGAAAAACTGTTTTTT.